The 27 T cell receptor beta chains below were found in one sample sequenced in a study of blood T cell repertoires in COVID-19. This table comes from immunoSEQ multiplex PCR, and its TCRdb copy is limited to in-frame clones, with some not included. This sample has about 69,000 clones, with roughly three quarters found just once. Material: peripheral blood. These receptors came from a man between 60 and 75 years old with acute or convalescent COVID-19.

The V call is TRBV4-3, the J call TRBJ1-5; 7 nucleotides agree with TRBD1. The CDR3 is 16 residues long. V lost 4 bases and J lost 1; bases outside the gene matches: 7. Germline V gene sequence: CDR1 LGHNA, CDR2 YSLEER. The CDR3 DNA reads TGCGCCAGCAGCCCCACGCTACAGGGGAGCAATCAGCCCCAGCATTTT. Translation gives CASSPTLQGSNQPQHF.

The rearrangement links TRBV6-5 to TRBJ2-5, with 15 bases lining up with TRBD2. The length of the CDR3 is 16 residues. V lost 4 bases and J lost 2; bases outside the gene matches: 2. Germline values: CDR1 MNHEY, CDR2 SVGAGI. CDR3 sequence: CASSLGTSGGQETQYF. The CDR3 coding sequence is TGTGCCAGCAGTTTAGGGACTAGCGGGGGGCAAGAGACCCAGTACTTC.

This chain uses TRBV3-1 (or the pseudogene TRBV3-2) with TRBJ1-1, with D perhaps matching TRBD1 (6 bases). V was cut by 1 base and J by 5 bases, with 17 bases left in between. The CDR3 has 16 residues. The V gene's germline CDR1 is LGHDT and CDR2 YNNKEL (reference sequence). The chain's CDR3 is CASSQVGQRGLTEAFF. The CDR3 region has the DNA TGTGCCAGCAGCCAAGTCGGACAGAGGGGTTTGACTGAAGCTTTCTTT.

V gene TRBV12-3 or TRBV12-4 combines with J gene TRBJ2-1; D is ambiguous. V was pared by 5 bases and J by 4 bases, with 3 bases between. The CDR3 totals 11 residues. The CDR3 region has the DNA TGTGCCAGCAGTCTATACAATGAGCAGTTCTTC. Amino acid sequence: CASSLYNEQFF.

V usage is TRBV18 and J usage is TRBJ2-7, with D unclear. The CDR3 is 11 residues long. Trimming took 4 bases from V and 3 from J, leaving 4 bases between them. Germline V gene lookup returns CDR1 KGHSH and CDR2 LQKENI. In DNA form, the CDR3 reads TGTGCCAGCTCACTAAACTACGAGCAGTACTTC. Translated: CASSLNYEQYF.

The rearrangement links TRBV5-1 to TRBJ2-1; 8 nucleotides agree with TRBD2. The germline gives CDR1 SGHRS, CDR2 YFSETQ. The CDR3 is made up of 16 amino acids. V lost 4 bases and J lost 4; bases outside the gene matches: 10. The CDR3 reads CASSSRSGSGYNEQFF. The CDR3 DNA reads as TGCGCCAGCAGCAGTAGAAGCGGGAGTGGTTACAATGAGCAGTTCTTC.

CDR3 coding DNA: TGCGCCAGCAGCTTGACCGATGGGGGGTATGAAAAACTGTTTTTT. Its translation is CASSLTDGGYEKLFF. The rearrangement joins TRBV5-1 to TRBJ1-4, with D perhaps matching TRBD1 (5 bases). Germline CDR1 reads SGHRS; CDR2 reads YFSETQ. V shed 1 base and J shed 6 bases, with 13 bases lying between them. This CDR3 has 15 amino acids.

V and J are TRBV7-9 and TRBJ2-7; D gene unclear. V dropped 1 base and J dropped 1 base, with 8 bases sitting between them. The CDR3 length is 14 residues. Looked up from germline, CDR1 is SEHNR and CDR2 is FQNEAQ (reference sequence). The CDR3 sequence is CASSLELISYEQYF. In DNA, the CDR3 is TGTGCCAGCAGCTTAGAGCTGATTTCCTACGAGCAGTACTTC.

The genes are TRBV11-2 and TRBJ1-3; TRBD1 is a possible D gene (5 bases). Trimming shortened V by 7 bases and J by 0 bases, and 10 bases separated the two germline ends. In germline, CDR1 is SGHAT, CDR2 FQNNGV. This CDR3 contains 14 residues. CDR3 DNA sequence: TGTGCCAGCATGGACGGACACTCTGGAAACACCATATATTTT. Translating it yields CASMDGHSGNTIYF.

The chain joins TRBV7-2 to TRBJ2-3, with D perhaps TRBD2 (6 bases). This CDR3 region has 15 residues. V lost 5 bases to trimming and J lost 0 bases, with 12 bases between them. Germline V gene sequence: CDR1 SGHTA, CDR2 FQGNSA. DNA for the CDR3: TGTGCCAGCAGCCTCTTCGGGGGAAGCACAGATACGCAGTATTTT. It encodes CASSLFGGSTDTQYF.

The CDR3 spells CASSQTEGAKAFF. The CDR3 DNA sequence: TGTGCCAGCTCCCAAACCGAGGGGGCAAAAGCTTTCTTT. The chain combines TRBV18 with TRBJ1-1, with 7 nucleotides matching TRBD1. The V and J ends lost 6 bases and 9 bases, in that order; junction bases with no gene match: 10. The CDR3 is 13 amino acids. Per the germline V gene, CDR1 is KGHSH and CDR2 is LQKENI.

The chain is built from TRBV6-5 and TRBJ1-5; D is unclear. The CDR3 is made up of 13 amino acids. V gave up 6 bases and J gave up 6 bases, with 12 bases separating them. Germline V lookup: CDR1 MNHEY, CDR2 SVGAGI. CDR3 amino acids: CASSPTPTQPQHF. In nucleotides, the CDR3 is TGTGCCAGCAGCCCGACACCGACTCAGCCCCAGCATTTT.

The gene calls are TRBV6-2 or TRBV6-3 and TRBJ1-2; D is possibly TRBD1 (5 bases). The length of the CDR3 is 13 residues. Germline V gene sequence: CDR1 MNHEY, CDR2 SVGEGT. Trimming took 7 bases from V and 7 from J, leaving 16 bases between them. CDR3 sequence (DNA): TGTGCCAGCACCCCCCACCAGGGAGGTGGCTACACCTTC. This codes for CASTPHQGGGYTF.

The chain couples TRBV19 to TRBJ2-5, with TRBD1 identical over 7 bases. V was clipped by 7 bases and J by 5 bases; unmatched bases: 10. Per the germline V gene, CDR1 is LNHDA and CDR2 is SQIVND (reference sequence). The CDR3 spans 14 residues. In DNA, the CDR3 is TGTGCCAGTACCTCGACAGGGTATGGGGAGACCCAGTACTTC. It yields the protein CASTSTGYGETQYF.

The CDR3 DNA reads as TGTGCCAGCAGTTTATCCGGGGGGGCTGTGTACGAGCAGTACTTC. Protein product: CASSLSGGAVYEQYF. V and J are TRBV27 and TRBJ2-7; 8 nucleotides line up with TRBD2. V was pared by 0 bases and J by 4 bases, with 5 bases of the junction left unmatched. The CDR3 consists of 15 residues. Looked up from germline, CDR1 is MNHEY and CDR2 is SMNVEV (reference sequence).

The rearrangement joins TRBV7-2 to TRBJ2-3; 10 bases line up with TRBD2. The CDR3 has 15 residues. Losses at the gene ends were 4 bases for V and 6 bases for J; bases not matched to a gene: 7. Germline CDR1 is SGHTA and CDR2 is FQGNSA. In nucleotides, the CDR3 is TGTGCCAGCAGCTCACTAGCGGGGAAGGGGGATACGCAGTATTTT. It codes for CASSSLAGKGDTQYF.

The J gene is TRBJ2-2, the V gene TRBV4-2, with D hard to call. In germline, CDR1 is LGHNA, CDR2 YNFKEQ. Trimming took off 4 bases at V and 0 bases at J, with 3 bases between the two ends. CDR3 length: 13 amino acids. CDR3 loop: CASSPANTGELFF. CDR3 coding DNA: TGTGCCAGCAGCCCGGCGAACACCGGGGAGCTGTTTTTT.

The chain carries TRBV6-5 and TRBJ1-2; possible D gene TRBD1, 5 bases. Trimming took 0 bases from V and 4 from J, leaving 15 bases between them. The CDR3 loop spans 16 amino acids. Germline V gives CDR1 MNHEY, CDR2 SVGAGI. The CDR3 reads CASSYSLGAGTYGYTF. The CDR3 nucleotides are TGTGCCAGCAGTTACTCCTTAGGGGCGGGAACCTATGGCTACACCTTC.

The chain has TRBV6-2 or TRBV6-3 and TRBJ2-3, with a tentative D call TRBD2 (6 bases). V lost 4 bases and J lost 2, with 13 bases in between. Germline V CDR1 and CDR2: MNHEY, SVGEGT. This CDR3 comprises 15 residues. DNA for the CDR3: TGTGCCAGCAGTTCGCCCTCGGGGGACACAGATACGCAGTATTTT. It codes for CASSSPSGDTDTQYF.

The chain links TRBV19 to TRBJ2-7; TRBD1 agrees at 7 bases. Germline-derived CDR1 and CDR2 are LNHDA and SQIVND (reference sequence). V was clipped by 5 bases and J by 4 bases; unmatched bases: 8. The CDR3 extends over 14 amino acids. CDR3 loop: CASSDPAGGYEQYF. The DNA for the CDR3 is TGTGCCAGTAGTGATCCGGCAGGGGGTTACGAGCAGTACTTC.

The chain carries TRBV5-4 and TRBJ1-1; 9 nucleotides line up with TRBD1. The germline CDR1 and CDR2 sequences are SGHNT and YYREEE (reference sequence). The V segment lost 4 bases and the J segment 0 bases; nucleotides outside the gene matches: 7. The CDR3 loop spans 16 amino acids. The CDR3 DNA follows: TGTGCCAGCAGCCTCGGGACAGGGCCTATGAACACTGAAGCTTTCTTT. It specifies CASSLGTGPMNTEAFF.

As DNA, the CDR3 is TGTGCCAGCAGAGGGGATTTCTATGGCTACACCTTC. It specifies CASRGDFYGYTF. V usage is TRBV2 and J usage is TRBJ1-2; weak D call: TRBD1 (5 bases). Per the germline V gene, CDR1 is SNHLY and CDR2 is FYNNEI. This CDR3 is built from 12 residues. V was trimmed by 6 bases and J by 4 bases, leaving 9 bases between them.

V and J are TRBV9 and TRBJ2-1, with 7 bases aligning to TRBD2. Germline assignment: CDR1 SGDLS and CDR2 YYNGEE. After removal of 3 bases from V and 4 bases from J, the junction contained 13 bases not matched to a gene. The CDR3 has 17 amino acids. The CDR3 spells CASSAPPGSGAYNEQFF. The CDR3 region has the DNA TGTGCCAGCAGCGCGCCCCCCGGGAGCGGGGCTTACAATGAGCAGTTCTTC.

This clone has only a few counts. This chain connects TRBV5-8 to TRBJ2-7; 11 nucleotides line up with TRBD2. Trimming cost V 2 bases and J 12 bases; bases outside gene matches: 1. CDR1 and CDR2 from the germline V gene are SGHTS and YDEGEE. The CDR3 has 11 residues. The DNA for the CDR3 is TGTGCCAGCAGCTTCGGACTAGCGGGGTACTTC. This translates into CASSFGLAGYF.

This chain links TRBV5-5 with TRBJ1-5, with a weak D call TRBD1 (6 bases). The CDR3 extends over 18 amino acids. Germline loops: CDR1 SGHKS, CDR2 YYEKEE (reference sequence). V lost 0 bases and J 1 base, leaving 17 bases between the germline ends. CDR3 amino acids: CASSLALGGGASNQPQHF. The CDR3 DNA sequence: TGTGCCAGCAGCTTGGCACTCGGCGGGGGGGCAAGCAATCAGCCCCAGCATTTT.

The genes are TRBV29-1 and TRBJ1-3; the D is unclear. This CDR3 comprises 12 residues. The V gene lost 7 bases and the J gene lost 2 bases, with 9 bases spanning the gap. Germline CDR1 reads SQVTM; CDR2 reads ANQGSEA. DNA for the CDR3: TGCAGCGCCACTAGGGCTGGAAACACCATATATTTT. Protein: CSATRAGNTIYF.

The chain has TRBV6-2 or TRBV6-3 and TRBJ1-5, with 8 bases lining up with TRBD1. This CDR3 contains 15 residues. Germline V gives CDR1 MNHEY, CDR2 SVGEGT. V gave up 5 bases and J gave up 5 bases; unmatched junction bases: 8. The CDR3 loop is CASSVWGQEYQPQHF. CDR3 nucleotides: TGTGCCAGCAGTGTCTGGGGACAGGAGTATCAGCCCCAGCATTTT.